These T cell receptor beta chains were read from a single sample in a study of T-cell memory formation after mild COVID-19. TCRdb called the 5' RACE reads again in MiXCR, with one record for every CDR3 protein. The repertoire includes about 430,000 distinct CDR3 sequences, about 24% of them detected once, and 8.5% to 9% sits in the top ten. Sequencing was done on a sample of PBMCs or a T cell subset sorted from them (not recorded which). The source of these receptors is an adult woman who had mild COVID-19 (a few samples of this study predate the infection). Cell type and time point are not known. CDR3s include the opening cysteine and the closing phenylalanine or tryptophan. The D gene is left open where the match is weak. Expanded clones get a size class; other rows say once, few or many, or leave the size out.

CASRPDRSGNTIYF | TGTGCCAGCAGACCGGACAGATCTGGAAACACCATATATTTT | TRBV7-2 | . | TRBJ1-3 | .
CASSSGNLNTEAFF | TGTGCCAGCAGTTCAGGGAATCTGAACACTGAAGCTTTCTTT | TRBV27 | . | TRBJ1-1 | .
CASSLEVSSGREQFF | TGTGCCAGCAGCTTAGAAGTTTCTAGCGGGAGAGAGCAGTTCTTC | TRBV7-2 | few | TRBJ2-1 | TRBD2
CASSYFVEEQFF | TGTGCCAGCAGTTACTTTGTAGAGGAGCAGTTCTTC | TRBV12-3/TRBV12-4 | . | TRBJ2-1 | .
CAGALGDRGLQETQYF | TGTGCCGGCGCCTTGGGAGACAGGGGGCTCCAAGAGACCCAGTACTTC | TRBV7-9 | many | TRBJ2-5 | TRBD1
CASRLLGGSQETQYF | TGTGCCAGCAGGCTACTCGGGGGAAGCCAAGAGACCCAGTACTTC | TRBV6-6 | once | TRBJ2-5 | .
CASSPTLAGDLTDTQYF | TGTGCCAGCAGCCCCACCCTAGCGGGGGACCTCACAGATACGCAGTATTTT | TRBV3-1 | . | TRBJ2-3 | TRBD2
CASSQSGTGVGYTF | TGTGCCAGCAGCCAATCAGGGACAGGCGTTGGCTACACCTTC | TRBV14 | . | TRBJ1-2 | TRBD1
CASSQLSAGVATGELFF | TGTGCCAGCTCACAATTATCGGCGGGAGTGGCCACCGGGGAGCTGTTTTTT | TRBV18 | . | TRBJ2-2 | TRBD2
CASRSTYSEAFF | TGTGCCAGCAGGTCGACATACAGTGAAGCTTTCTTT | TRBV27 | . | TRBJ1-1 | .
CARGTVSYEQYF | TGTGCCAGGGGGACAGTCTCCTACGAGCAGTACTTC | TRBV19 | . | TRBJ2-7 | TRBD1
CSAKIKETQYF | TGCAGTGCTAAAATTAAAGAGACCCAGTACTTC | TRBV20-1 | . | TRBJ2-5 | .
CASSPAGGQGATLNTGELFF | TGTGCCAGCAGCCCCGCCGGGGGACAGGGGGCGACCTTGAACACCGGGGAGCTGTTTTTT | TRBV7-9 | . | TRBJ2-2 | TRBD1
CASSQVLDRSYEQYF | TGCGCCAGCAGCCAAGTCTTGGACAGATCCTACGAGCAGTACTTC | TRBV4-3 | . | TRBJ2-7 | .
CASSRTAFYEQYF | TGTGCCAGCAGCAGGACAGCCTTCTACGAGCAGTACTTC | TRBV11-2 | . | TRBJ2-7 | .
CATSLENTGELFF | TGTGCCACCAGTCTGGAGAACACCGGGGAGCTGTTTTTT | TRBV24-1 | . | TRBJ2-2 | .
CASSQMDRVQREQYF | TGCGCCAGCAGCCAGATGGACAGGGTGCAGCGCGAGCAGTACTTC | TRBV4-1 | . | TRBJ2-7 | TRBD1
CATSDLQTETQYF | TGTGCCACCAGTGATTTACAGACTGAGACCCAGTACTTC | TRBV24-1 | . | TRBJ2-5 | .
CASSQTRLYGYTF | TGTGCCAGCAGTCAGACAAGACTCTATGGCTACACCTTC | TRBV12-3/TRBV12-4 | few | TRBJ1-2 | .
CASSTTGWDYGYTF | TGTGCCAGCAGCACGACAGGGTGGGACTATGGCTACACCTTC | TRBV7-2 | . | TRBJ1-2 | TRBD1
CASSSTSTSWSEQFF | TGTGCCAGCAGCTCCACCTCGACTAGTTGGAGTGAGCAGTTCTTC | TRBV7-8 | . | TRBJ2-1 | .
CASEPKLVSTDTQYF | TGTGCCAGCGAACCCAAATTGGTCAGCACAGATACGCAGTATTTT | TRBV2 | . | TRBJ2-3 | .
CASSYQGATYEQYF | TGTGCCAGCAGTTACCAGGGGGCGACCTACGAGCAGTACTTC | TRBV6-2/TRBV6-3 | . | TRBJ2-7 | TRBD1
CASSPGQITGELFF | TGTGCCAGCAGCCCGGGACAAATCACCGGGGAGCTGTTTTTT | TRBV7-2 | . | TRBJ2-2 | .
CASSQPQLNTEAFF | TGTGCCAGCAGCCAACCACAGTTGAACACTGAAGCTTTCTTT | TRBV4-2 | . | TRBJ1-1 | .
CASIPGLAGPQDYEQYF | TGTGCCAGCATCCCGGGACTAGCGGGACCTCAGGACTACGAGCAGTACTTC | TRBV12-3/TRBV12-4 | . | TRBJ2-7 | TRBD2
CASSFYLAGGPSHEQFF | TGTGCCAGCAGTTTCTACTTAGCGGGAGGGCCGTCGCATGAGCAGTTCTTC | TRBV27 | . | TRBJ2-1 | TRBD2
CASSRSGTGELFF | TGTGCCAGCAGCCGTAGCGGCACCGGGGAGCTGTTTTTT | TRBV7-6 | . | TRBJ2-2 | .
CASSQVGLAGGPGTGELFF | TGCGCCAGCAGCCAAGTGGGGCTAGCGGGAGGGCCGGGCACCGGGGAGCTGTTTTTT | TRBV4-1 | . | TRBJ2-2 | TRBD2
CASSLAREETQYF | TGTGCCAGCAGCTTGGCCAGGGAAGAGACCCAGTACTTC | TRBV7-2 | many | TRBJ2-5 | .
CASSSLSFSGANVLTF | TGCGCCAGCAGCTCCCTTTCTTTCTCTGGGGCCAACGTCCTGACTTTC | TRBV5-1 | few | TRBJ2-6 | .
CASSYSSEQPQHF | TGTGCCAGCAGTTACTCGTCGGAACAGCCCCAGCATTTT | TRBV6-5 | few | TRBJ1-5 | .
CASSKCHPTEQRMIANYGYTF | TGTGCCAGCAGCAAATGTCACCCCACTGAACAGAGAATGATAGCTAACTATGGCTACACCTTC | TRBV21-1 | few | TRBJ1-2 | .
CSVEEVQRDSSYEQYF | TGCAGCGTTGAAGAGGTTCAACGGGACAGCTCCTACGAGCAGTACTTC | TRBV29-1 | many | TRBJ2-7 | TRBD1
CASSNRGLGEKLFF | TGCGCCAGCAGCAACAGGGGGCTTGGTGAAAAACTGTTTTTT | TRBV5-1 | few | TRBJ1-4 | TRBD1